This TCR beta chain was sequenced in a study of blood T cell repertoires in COVID-19. Study as a whole: Some COVID-19 samples were acute and others convalescent; all came from the United States, Italy and Spain. T cells, B-cell-depleted T cells, or PBMCs supplied cDNA or gDNA.

Germline V gene sequence: CDR1 SGDLS, CDR2 YYNGEE. The CDR3 is made up of 17 amino acids. V dropped 0 bases and J dropped 0 bases, with 10 bases sitting between them. Study processing details: Amplification from reference gene primers served as the basis for estimated nucleated cell counts. This table comes from immunoSEQ multiplex PCR, and its TCRdb copy is limited to in-frame clones, with some not included. The V and J calls and clone size were taken over from that table, and D and trimming were inferred from the DNA. The data contain some 130,000 clones, roughly four fifths of them singletons. Sequencing used peripheral blood. The receptor's source is a middle-aged man with active or convalescent COVID-19. The chain employs TRBV9 and TRBJ1-6, with D possibly matching TRBD1 (6 bases). CDR3 DNA sequence: TGTGCCAGCAGCGTAGATCAGGGGAGCTCCTATAATTCACCCCTCCACTTT. Residues: CASSVDQGSSYNSPLHF.